This TCR beta chain emerged from a study of T cell responses to AZD1222 COVID-19 vaccine. Using immunoSEQ multiplex PCR, the repertoire was profiled, and TCRdb retains in-frame clones only, with some absent. The sample has some 140,000 clones; 70% to 90% are singletons. Germline V CDR1 and CDR2: LNHNV, YYDKDF (reference sequence). This CDR3 is built from 12 residues. V was cut by 2 bases and J by 5 bases, with 6 bases left in between. Here the sequenced sample was peripheral blood, taken on day 0 of MenACWY control vaccination. The receptor comes from an adult in good health. The gene calls are TRBV15 and TRBJ1-1; unclear D gene. The DNA of the CDR3 is TGTGCCACCAGCAGAAGAAGTACTGAAGCTTTCTTT. This gives the protein CATSRRSTEAFF.